A single sample is the source of the 10 T cell receptor beta chains below, sequenced in a study. In TCRdb, the 5' RACE reads were re-called with MiXCR into one record per CDR3 protein. The table records fewer than 65,000 distinct CDR3 sequences, about 20% of them present only once. Tregs were sorted as CD4+CD25+CD127-/low cells. The sequencing sample was made of tumor-infiltrating Tregs sorted from the breast tumor. These receptors all come from a female donor with breast cancer.

The chain recombines TRBV7-2 with TRBJ2-7; unclear D gene. V was pared by 2 bases and J by 4 bases, with 6 bases between. This CDR3 has 12 residues. Looked up from germline, CDR1 is SGHTA and CDR2 is FQGNSA. CDR3: CASSLFGYEQYF. CDR3 in DNA: TGTGCCAGCAGCTTATTTGGGTACGAGCAGTACTTC.

This clonotype was found a few times. The chain carries TRBV30 and TRBJ2-1; the D is unclear. This CDR3 has 12 amino acids. CDR1 and CDR2 from the germline V gene are GTSNPN and SVGIG (reference sequence). The V end was cut by 3 bases, the J end by 7 bases, with 10 bases between. This CDR3 is CAWRDSLNEQFF. For the CDR3, the DNA is TGTGCCTGGAGGGATAGCCTAAATGAGCAGTTCTTC.

The chain links TRBV27 to TRBJ2-6; D is uncertain. The V gene lost 1 base and the J gene lost 1 base, with 8 bases spanning the gap. CDR1 and CDR2 (germline): MNHEY, SMNVEV (reference sequence). This CDR3 comprises 16 residues. The CDR3 reads CASSLWAISGANVLTF. DNA for the CDR3: TGTGCCAGCAGTTTATGGGCTATTTCTGGGGCCAACGTCCTGACTTTC.

The table lists this clonotype with many counts. V and J are TRBV7-2 and TRBJ1-1; tentatively, D is TRBD1 (5 bases). The length of the CDR3 is 14 residues. The ends were cut back, 5 bases at V and 1 base at J, with 11 bases in the middle. CDR1 is SGHTA and CDR2 is FQGNSA in the germline V gene. This CDR3 is CASSRGVTNTEAFF. The CDR3 DNA follows: TGTGCCAGCAGCAGAGGGGTTACGAACACTGAAGCTTTCTTT.

The chain recombines TRBV5-1 with TRBJ2-7; 10 positions match TRBD2. V lost 2 bases, J lost 2 bases, and 4 bases stayed unmatched. CDR1 SGHRS and CDR2 YFSETQ come from the germline V gene. The CDR3 is 15 amino acids. CDR3 region: CASSFGLAETYEQYF. CDR3 DNA: TGCGCCAGCAGCTTTGGACTAGCGGAAACCTACGAGCAGTACTTC.

This clonotype was observed a handful of times. The chain uses TRBV7-2 and TRBJ2-7; maybe TRBD2 (5 bases). Germline lookup yields CDR1 SGHTA and CDR2 FQGNSA. This CDR3 is 14 amino acids long. Trimming took off 1 base at V and 6 bases at J, with 13 bases between the two ends. The CDR3 reads CASSLGPGSFEQYF. CDR3 coding DNA: TGTGCCAGCAGCTTAGGGCCGGGAAGCTTCGAGCAGTACTTC.

This clonotype was seen many times. The rearrangement uses TRBV7-2 and TRBJ1-2; TRBD1 matches 8 bases. From germline, CDR1 is SGHTA and CDR2 FQGNSA. J was trimmed by 7 bases and V by 6 bases; bases with no gene match: 10. The CDR3 has 14 residues. Written as DNA, the CDR3 is TGTGCCAGCAGACCAGGGGGCGATGGCGGTGGCTACACCTTC. Translating it yields CASRPGGDGGGYTF.

Concerning this clonotype itself: This likely comes from a read error, as the CDR3 has no conserved phenylalanine or tryptophan at its end. V and J are TRBV29-1 and TRBJ1-1; D is uncertain. Per the germline V gene, CDR1 is SQVTM and CDR2 is ANQGSEA. This CDR3 has 12 residues. V shed 2 bases and J shed 5 bases, with 9 bases lying between them. DNA for the CDR3: TGCAGCGTTGAACATGGGGATACTGAAGCTTTCTCT. Its translation is CSVEHGDTEAFS.

The gene calls are TRBV7-3 and TRBJ2-3; tentatively, D is TRBD1 or TRBD2 (5 bases each). CDR3 size: 14 residues. The germline V and J ends were trimmed by 5 bases and 1 base, with 10 bases remaining between them. CDR1 SGHTA and CDR2 FQGTGA come from the germline V gene. The CDR3 sequence is CASSPRDGTDTQYF. In DNA, the CDR3 is TGTGCCAGCAGCCCCCGGGACGGCACAGATACGCAGTATTTT.

The chain's CDR3 is CASYPGGYYNEQFF. CDR3 sequence (DNA): TGTGCCAGCTACCCTGGAGGGTACTACAATGAGCAGTTCTTC. The chain combines TRBV2 with TRBJ2-1; a possible D gene is TRBD2 (6 bases). Trimming cost V 8 bases and J 3 bases, with 14 bases left between them. The germline V gene has CDR1 SNHLY and CDR2 FYNNEI. This CDR3 is 14 amino acids long. Combining the CDR3 with reference TRBV2 and TRBJ2-1 gives the whole variable domain EPEVTQTPSHQVTQMGQEVILRCVPISNHLYFYWYRQILGQKVEFLVSFYNNEISEKSEIFDDQFSVERPDGSNFTLKIRSTKLEDSAMYFCASYPGGYYNEQFFGPGTRLTVL.